This T cell receptor (beta chain) stems from a study of spatial heterogeneity in lung cancer. Overall study results and limits: Detection of ubiquitous tumor TCRs in blood was higher at resection than follow-up.

V was cut by 6 bases and J by 0 bases, with 9 bases left in between. CDR3 length: 13 amino acids. Germline V gene lookup returns CDR1 SQVTM and CDR2 ANQGSEA. A unique molecular identifier was carried by every single TCR cDNA molecule. TCRdb fed the 5' RACE reads into MiXCR, producing one record per CDR3 protein. The sample lists around 110,000 distinct CDR3 sequences; 9.5% to 15% were seen once. As for time point: blood at routine non-recurrence follow-up after resection. TCRs were sequenced from unsorted whole RNA of tumor, nontumor lung or PBMC. This clonotype was counted a few times. The antigen remains unidentified.

The input for sequencing was PBMCs, taken at follow-up. The receptor was isolated from a male donor with early-stage non-small cell lung cancer. The chain couples TRBV29-1 to TRBJ1-5; D gene unclear. The CDR3 sequence: CSVSDYSNQPQHF. In DNA, the CDR3 is TGCAGCGTCTCAGATTATAGCAATCAGCCCCAGCATTTT.